This TCR beta chain was identified in a study of blood T cell repertoires in COVID-19. The J segment lost 2 bases and the V segment lost 2 bases, leaving 0 bases of the junction unmatched. This CDR3 comprises 16 residues. Germline V CDR1 and CDR2: MRHNA, SNTAGT. Profiled with immunoSEQ multiplex PCR; TCRdb holds only in-frame clones, not every one. The table has fewer than 150,000 clones, 83% seen once. The clonotype comes from a man aged 25-40 years who had recovered from COVID-19. The gene calls are TRBV6-4 and TRBJ2-1, with 13 bases aligning to TRBD2. Input material: PBMCs or T cells enriched from blood (not recorded which). DNA for the CDR3: TGTGCCAGCAGTGACGGACTAGCGGGAGCCTACAATGAGCAGTTCTTC. The encoded protein is CASSDGLAGAYNEQFF.